These T cell receptor beta chains were read from a single sample in a study of blood T cell repertoires in COVID-19. The protocol was immunoSEQ multiplex PCR, while the TCRdb copy is restricted to in-frame clones and leaves out a portion. This table has roughly 60,000 clones, about 80% appearing once. Material: peripheral blood. Receptor source: a man aged 60-69 years with acute or convalescent COVID-19. Both conserved end residues are part of each CDR3. A D gene is named only where the DNA matches it firmly. Part of the rows lack a size; the others show once, few, many or a class for expanded clones.

J: TRBJ2-1
V: TRBV5-8
D: TRBD2
length: 14
size: .
DNA: TGTGCCAGCAGCCCGGGACTACTCCTCAATGAGCAGTTCTTC
CDR3: CASSPGLLLNEQFF

J: TRBJ1-1
V: TRBV19
D: .
length: 15
size: .
DNA: TGTGCCAGTTTGGAACCAGGGGCGGTGAACACTGAAGCTTTCTTT
CDR3: CASLEPGAVNTEAFF

J: TRBJ1-6
V: TRBV4-1
D: .
length: 15
size: few
DNA: TGCGCCAGCAGCCAGGTTACAGGGACGAATTCACCCCTCCACTTT
CDR3: CASSQVTGTNSPLHF

J: TRBJ1-5
V: TRBV5-1
D: .
length: 15
size: .
DNA: TGCGCCAGCAGCTTGAGCCTCGGGGACAATCAGCCCCAGCATTTT
CDR3: CASSLSLGDNQPQHF

J: TRBJ1-1
V: TRBV4-1
D: TRBD1
length: 15
size: few
DNA: TGCGCCAGCAGCCAAGAGGGACAGGGGCTTACTGAAGCTTTCTTT
CDR3: CASSQEGQGLTEAFF

J: TRBJ2-5
V: TRBV20-1
D: TRBD2
length: 14
size: few
DNA: TGCAGTGCTAATGAGCGGGGGGGCAAAGAGACCCAGTACTTC
CDR3: CSANERGGKETQYF

J: TRBJ2-7
V: TRBV18
D: TRBD1
length: 14
size: .
DNA: TGTGCCAGCTCACCGGGACAGGGGGTATACGAGCAGTACTTC
CDR3: CASSPGQGVYEQYF

J: TRBJ1-3
V: TRBV19
D: TRBD1
length: 16
size: .
DNA: TGTGCCAGTAGTCGGGGGACAGGACTCTCTGGAAACACCATATATTTT
CDR3: CASSRGTGLSGNTIYF

J: TRBJ2-1
V: TRBV9
D: .
length: 13
size: .
DNA: TGTGCCAGCAGCTCCTCACTAGACGATGAGCAGTTCTTC
CDR3: CASSSSLDDEQFF

J: TRBJ1-4
V: TRBV6-5
D: TRBD1
length: 15
size: .
DNA: TGTGCCAGCAACCGGTATACAGGGGCACCTGAAAAACTGTTTTTT
CDR3: CASNRYTGAPEKLFF

J: TRBJ1-6
V: TRBV6-5
D: .
length: 15
size: .
DNA: TGTGCCAGCAGTTATACGACAGGCTCGAGTTCACCCCTCCACTTT
CDR3: CASSYTTGSSSPLHF

J: TRBJ1-1
V: TRBV5-1
D: TRBD1
length: 13
size: .
DNA: TGCGCCAGCAAACAGGGGGCGAACACTGAAGCTTTCTTT
CDR3: CASKQGANTEAFF

J: TRBJ2-2
V: TRBV6-4
D: TRBD1
length: 15
size: .
DNA: TGTGCCAGCAGCAATACAGGGGGGAACACCGGGGAGCTGTTTTTT
CDR3: CASSNTGGNTGELFF

J: TRBJ2-1
V: TRBV10-3
D: TRBD1
length: 15
size: .
DNA: TGTGCCATCAGGCCGGGACAGGGCCCCGAAGATGAGCAGTTCTTC
CDR3: CAIRPGQGPEDEQFF

J: TRBJ2-7
V: TRBV14
D: .
length: 13
size: once
DNA: TGTGCCAGCAGCCAAGATATAGAGGGCGAGCAGTACTTC
CDR3: CASSQDIEGEQYF

J: TRBJ2-3
V: TRBV2
D: TRBD1
length: 13
size: .
DNA: TGTGCCAGAGGGACAGCGGTCACAGATACGCAGTATTTT
CDR3: CARGTAVTDTQYF

J: TRBJ1-1
V: TRBV11-2
D: .
length: 14
size: .
DNA: TGTGCCAGCAGCTTAGTGCGGTCTTCCACTGAAGCTTTCTTT
CDR3: CASSLVRSSTEAFF

J: TRBJ2-4
V: TRBV9
D: TRBD1
length: 14
size: .
DNA: TGTGCCAGCAGCGAGGGACAGGGGAAAAACATTCAGTACTTC
CDR3: CASSEGQGKNIQYF

J: TRBJ1-1
V: TRBV5-1
D: .
length: 15
size: .
DNA: TGCGCCAGCAGCTTGAATGGGGCGGTGAACACTGAAGCTTTCTTT
CDR3: CASSLNGAVNTEAFF

J: TRBJ2-3
V: TRBV6-5
D: TRBD1
length: 15
size: .
DNA: TGTGCCAGCAGTTCGCCCGGGACAGGGGTTGATACGCAGTATTTT
CDR3: CASSSPGTGVDTQYF

J: TRBJ1-1
V: TRBV5-4
D: .
length: 12
size: .
DNA: TGTGCCAGCAGCTTGGAGGGGCCGGGAGCTTTCTTT
CDR3: CASSLEGPGAFF

J: TRBJ2-5
V: TRBV6-1
D: TRBD2
length: 15
size: .
DNA: TGTGCCAGCAGTGAATCTTGGGGGGGGCAAGAGACCCAGTACTTC
CDR3: CASSESWGGQETQYF

J: TRBJ1-1
V: TRBV4-1
D: .
length: 14
size: .
DNA: TGCGCCAGCAGCCAAGGGAGATTGAACACTGAAGCTTTCTTT
CDR3: CASSQGRLNTEAFF

J: TRBJ2-1
V: TRBV18
D: TRBD2
length: 16
size: .
DNA: TGTGCCAGCTCACCACCAGCGGGGGGGCTCCACGGTGAGCAGTTCTTC
CDR3: CASSPPAGGLHGEQFF

J: TRBJ1-1
V: TRBV18
D: TRBD1
length: 14
size: few
DNA: TGTGCCAGCTCACCACGGACAGGGCAGACTGAAGCTTTCTTT
CDR3: CASSPRTGQTEAFF

J: TRBJ1-1
V: TRBV18
D: .
length: 14
size: .
DNA: TGTGCCAGCTCATTACAGGCCATGAACACTGAAGCTTTCTTT
CDR3: CASSLQAMNTEAFF

J: TRBJ1-2
V: TRBV5-1
D: .
length: 14
size: .
DNA: TGCGCCAGCAGCTCGGACAGACCCTCCTATGGCTACACCTTC
CDR3: CASSSDRPSYGYTF

J: TRBJ2-1
V: TRBV11-2
D: .
length: 17
size: .
DNA: TGTGCCAGCAGCTTAGCCCTAGACTTAAAGGGGGACAATGAGCAGTTCTTC
CDR3: CASSLALDLKGDNEQFF

J: TRBJ2-5
V: TRBV15
D: TRBD2
length: 19
size: .
DNA: TGTGCCACCGGAAGAACTACTAGCGGGGGGCCTTCGTACCAAGAGACCCAGTACTTC
CDR3: CATGRTTSGGPSYQETQYF

J: TRBJ2-5
V: TRBV9
D: TRBD2
length: 15
size: .
DNA: TGTGCCAGCAACGCGGGACTAGCAGGGGCAGAGACCCAGTACTTC
CDR3: CASNAGLAGAETQYF

J: TRBJ2-3
V: TRBV21-1
D: .
length: 16
size: .
DNA: TGTGCCAGCAGCGACTTTATACACATGGTAGCAGATACGCAGTATTTT
CDR3: CASSDFIHMVADTQYF

J: TRBJ1-5
V: TRBV5-1
D: TRBD1
length: 16
size: .
DNA: TGCGCCAGCAGCTTGGGGCCGACAGGGAGCAATCAGCCCCAGCATTTT
CDR3: CASSLGPTGSNQPQHF

J: TRBJ2-4
V: TRBV24-1
D: .
length: 15
size: .
DNA: TGTGCCACCAGTGATACGGGACAAAGCAAAAACATTCAGTACTTC
CDR3: CATSDTGQSKNIQYF

J: TRBJ1-4
V: TRBV5-1
D: TRBD1
length: 17
size: .
DNA: TGCGCCAGCAGCTTGGGTGCCCAGGGGGCGCTTAATGAAAAACTGTTTTTT
CDR3: CASSLGAQGALNEKLFF

J: TRBJ2-7
V: TRBV7-2
D: .
length: 16
size: few
DNA: TGTGCCAGCAGCCTCGAAGGGAGAGGACTCCCCTACGAGCAGTACTTC
CDR3: CASSLEGRGLPYEQYF

J: TRBJ1-3
V: TRBV18
D: TRBD1
length: 17
size: few
DNA: TGTGCCAGCTCACCCATTACAGGGGAGAACTCTGGAAACACCATATATTTT
CDR3: CASSPITGENSGNTIYF

J: TRBJ1-2
V: TRBV5-5
D: .
length: 14
size: .
DNA: TGTGCCAGCAGCATACAGGCTCTCGAGGTTGGCTACACCTTC
CDR3: CASSIQALEVGYTF

J: TRBJ2-1
V: TRBV7-2
D: TRBD2
length: 16
size: .
DNA: TGTGCCAGCAGCTTAAGGGATGGACTAGTCCGGCATGAGCAGTTCTTC
CDR3: CASSLRDGLVRHEQFF

J: TRBJ2-3
V: TRBV28
D: .
length: 13
size: few
DNA: TGTGCCAGCAGCAAAATTCTAGCTGTTGCGCAGTATTTT
CDR3: CASSKILAVAQYF

J: TRBJ2-1
V: TRBV6-1
D: TRBD2
length: 13
size: .
DNA: TGTGCCAGCAGTGACGGGGGGGAGGTTGAGCAGTTCTTC
CDR3: CASSDGGEVEQFF

J: TRBJ1-2
V: TRBV27
D: .
length: 12
size: .
DNA: TGTGCCAGCAGGGGACACGGGGCTGGCTACACCTTC
CDR3: CASRGHGAGYTF

J: TRBJ1-5
V: TRBV27
D: .
length: 12
size: .
DNA: TGTGCCAGCAGTTTTCGGGGTCAGCCCCAGCATTTT
CDR3: CASSFRGQPQHF

J: TRBJ2-6
V: TRBV27
D: .
length: 14
size: .
DNA: TGTGCCAGCAGTGGGAGCTCTGGGGCCAACGTCCTGACTTTC
CDR3: CASSGSSGANVLTF

J: TRBJ2-7
V: TRBV5-1
D: .
length: 14
size: .
DNA: TGCGCCAGCAGCTTGAGTGGGTCGGACAGAGAGCAGTACTTC
CDR3: CASSLSGSDREQYF

J: TRBJ1-2
V: TRBV7-9
D: .
length: 12
size: few
DNA: TGTGCCAGCAGCTTCAGCGACTATGGCTACACCTTC
CDR3: CASSFSDYGYTF

J: TRBJ1-1
V: TRBV28
D: .
length: 15
size: .
DNA: TGTGCCAGCAGTTTATCCGGACAGATGGGCACTGAAGCTTTCTTT
CDR3: CASSLSGQMGTEAFF

J: TRBJ1-2
V: TRBV24-1
D: .
length: 15
size: once
DNA: TGTGCCACCAGTGATTACAGCGAGGGTACCTATGGCTACACCTTC
CDR3: CATSDYSEGTYGYTF

J: TRBJ1-1
V: TRBV27
D: .
length: 11
size: .
DNA: TGTGCCAGCCTCAACGGGGGGGAAGCTTTCTTT
CDR3: CASLNGGEAFF

J: TRBJ1-1
V: TRBV5-1
D: TRBD1
length: 15
size: .
DNA: TGCGCCAGCAGCGCGGGACAGGGGGTAGTGACTGAAGCTTTCTTT
CDR3: CASSAGQGVVTEAFF

J: TRBJ1-6
V: TRBV11-2
D: TRBD1
length: 15
size: .
DNA: TGTGCCAGCAGCAGCACAGGGGGCACGGATTCACCCCTCCACTTT
CDR3: CASSSTGGTDSPLHF

J: TRBJ2-5
V: TRBV7-2
D: .
length: 13
size: .
DNA: TGTGCCAGCAGCTCGGGATTTGCGAAGACCCAGTACTTC
CDR3: CASSSGFAKTQYF

J: TRBJ1-2
V: TRBV7-2
D: TRBD1
length: 15
size: .
DNA: TGTGCCAGCAGCCCGCTGACAGGGCATAACTATGGCTACACCTTC
CDR3: CASSPLTGHNYGYTF

J: TRBJ1-2
V: TRBV27
D: .
length: 14
size: .
DNA: TGTGCCAGCAGTTCTGGCAGGCTAACCTATGGCTACACCTTC
CDR3: CASSSGRLTYGYTF

J: TRBJ1-2
V: TRBV6-5
D: TRBD1
length: 15
size: .
DNA: TGTGCCAGCAGTTACTCCATGGACAGGGTCTATGGCTACACCTTC
CDR3: CASSYSMDRVYGYTF

J: TRBJ1-1
V: TRBV7-9
D: .
length: 16
size: once
DNA: TGTGCCAGCAGCATAAACAGGGTCATCATGAACACTGAAGCTTTCTTT
CDR3: CASSINRVIMNTEAFF

J: TRBJ1-1
V: TRBV7-3
D: .
length: 15
size: .
DNA: TGTGCCAGCAGCTTTTCACAGGGCCTGAACACTGAAGCTTTCTTT
CDR3: CASSFSQGLNTEAFF

J: TRBJ1-6
V: TRBV7-9
D: TRBD1
length: 14
size: many
DNA: TGTGCCAGCAGCTGGGGACAGGGAAATTCACCCCTCCACTTT
CDR3: CASSWGQGNSPLHF